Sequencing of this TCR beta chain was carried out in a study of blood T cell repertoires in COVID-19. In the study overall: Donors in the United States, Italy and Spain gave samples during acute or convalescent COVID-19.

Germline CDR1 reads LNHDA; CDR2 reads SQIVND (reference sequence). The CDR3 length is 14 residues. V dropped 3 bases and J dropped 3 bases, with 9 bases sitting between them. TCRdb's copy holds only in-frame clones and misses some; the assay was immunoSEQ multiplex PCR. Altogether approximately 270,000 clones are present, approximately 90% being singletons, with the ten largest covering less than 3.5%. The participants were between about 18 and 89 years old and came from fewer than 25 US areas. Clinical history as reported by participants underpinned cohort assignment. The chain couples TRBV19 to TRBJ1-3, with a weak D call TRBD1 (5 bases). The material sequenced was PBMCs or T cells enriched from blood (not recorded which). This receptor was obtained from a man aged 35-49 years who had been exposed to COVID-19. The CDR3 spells CASSIGHDGNTIYF. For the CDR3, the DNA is TGTGCCAGTAGTATTGGACACGATGGAAACACCATATATTTT.